This T cell receptor beta chain came from a study of T cell changes during pregnancy in multiple sclerosis. Produced via immunoSEQ multiplex PCR; TCRdb's table is partial and in-frame only. Among some 60,000 clones, about 89% were seen once, and the ten largest hold roughly 1.8%. As regards this clone: The same CDR3 can be traced to other DNA sequences in this sample.

The sequence came from a female donor with multiple sclerosis, enrolled in a pregnancy study. The material sequenced was peripheral blood, taken after pregnancy.

The CDR3 nucleotides read TGTGCCAGCAGCCTCTCGCTAGCATCGAGCTACAATGAGCAGTTCTTC. Translating gives CASSLSLASSYNEQFF. J is TRBJ2-1 and V is TRBV7-9, with D maybe TRBD2 (5 bases). The CDR3 covers 16 residues. Germline assignment: CDR1 SEHNR and CDR2 FQNEAQ (reference sequence). V was pared by 5 bases and J by 3 bases, with 17 bases between.